Listed below are T cell receptor beta chains from one sample, sequenced in a study of CXCR3-negative and CXCR3-positive naive CD8 T cells. One entry per CDR3 protein, without DNA, is what TCRdb gives after re-calling the 5' RACE reads. Its listing shows 92,000 or so distinct CDR3 sequences. Sequencing was done on a sample of naive CXCR3- CD8+ T cells from blood. The receptors come from a human donor in good health. Some clones in this sample may be carry-over from other donors' samples. CDR3s include the opening cysteine and the closing phenylalanine or tryptophan. Each record gives: V gene, J gene, CDR3 protein.

V: TRBV7-9; J: TRBJ2-5; CDR3: CASSLPEQETQYF
V: TRBV29-1; J: TRBJ2-7; CDR3: CSALAELAYEQYF
V: TRBV5-1; J: TRBJ1-1; CDR3: CASSWAGTEAFF
V: TRBV20-1; J: TRBJ1-5; CDR3: CSARDRTGAFNQPQHF
V: TRBV21-1; J: TRBJ1-1; CDR3: CASSGPRGSTEAFF
V: TRBV20-1; J: TRBJ1-4; CDR3: CSAIVGQTNEKLFF
V: TRBV6-2/TRBV6-3; J: TRBJ1-5; CDR3: CASSLYSTGSNQPQHF
V: TRBV4-2; J: TRBJ1-1; CDR3: CTSTQRGNTEAFF
V: TRBV9; J: TRBJ1-2; CDR3: CASSPMDSNYGYTF
V: TRBV9; J: TRBJ1-6; CDR3: CASSVASSALNSPLHF
V: TRBV5-5; J: TRBJ1-2; CDR3: CASSLDWTDYGYTF
V: TRBV6-4; J: TRBJ2-1; CDR3: CASSDGLAGGIGEQFF
V: TRBV19; J: TRBJ1-1; CDR3: CASERGQGTFF
V: TRBV28; J: TRBJ2-7; CDR3: CASSLLKTSGPGEQYF
V: TRBV6-2/TRBV6-3; J: TRBJ2-2; CDR3: CASTLSRGITGELFF
V: TRBV5-1; J: TRBJ2-2; CDR3: CASSSPGLGTGELFF